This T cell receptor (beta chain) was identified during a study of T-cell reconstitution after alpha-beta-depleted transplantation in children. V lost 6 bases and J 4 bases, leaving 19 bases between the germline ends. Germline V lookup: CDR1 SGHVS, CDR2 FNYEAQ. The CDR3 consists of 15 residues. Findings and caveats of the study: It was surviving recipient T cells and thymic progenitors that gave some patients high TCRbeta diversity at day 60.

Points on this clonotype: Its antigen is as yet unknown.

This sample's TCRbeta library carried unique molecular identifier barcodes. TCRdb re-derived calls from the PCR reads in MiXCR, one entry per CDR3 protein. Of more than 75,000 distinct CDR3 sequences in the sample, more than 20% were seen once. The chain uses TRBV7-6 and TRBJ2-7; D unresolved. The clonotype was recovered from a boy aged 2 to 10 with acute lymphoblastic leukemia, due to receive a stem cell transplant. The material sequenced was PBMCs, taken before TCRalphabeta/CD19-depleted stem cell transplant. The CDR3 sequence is CASRPRTAEAYEQYF. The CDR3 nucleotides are TGTGCCAGCAGGCCCAGGACCGCCGAGGCGTACGAGCAGTACTTC.